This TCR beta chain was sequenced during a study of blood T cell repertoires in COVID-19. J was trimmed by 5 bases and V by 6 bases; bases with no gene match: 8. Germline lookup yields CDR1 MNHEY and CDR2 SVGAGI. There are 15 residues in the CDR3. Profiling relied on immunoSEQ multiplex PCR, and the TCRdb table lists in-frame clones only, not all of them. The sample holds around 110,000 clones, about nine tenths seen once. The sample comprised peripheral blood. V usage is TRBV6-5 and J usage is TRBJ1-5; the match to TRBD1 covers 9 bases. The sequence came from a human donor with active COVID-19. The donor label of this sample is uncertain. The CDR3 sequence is CASRGRGQGDQPQHF. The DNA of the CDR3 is TGTGCCAGCAGGGGGAGGGGACAGGGAGATCAGCCCCAGCATTTT.